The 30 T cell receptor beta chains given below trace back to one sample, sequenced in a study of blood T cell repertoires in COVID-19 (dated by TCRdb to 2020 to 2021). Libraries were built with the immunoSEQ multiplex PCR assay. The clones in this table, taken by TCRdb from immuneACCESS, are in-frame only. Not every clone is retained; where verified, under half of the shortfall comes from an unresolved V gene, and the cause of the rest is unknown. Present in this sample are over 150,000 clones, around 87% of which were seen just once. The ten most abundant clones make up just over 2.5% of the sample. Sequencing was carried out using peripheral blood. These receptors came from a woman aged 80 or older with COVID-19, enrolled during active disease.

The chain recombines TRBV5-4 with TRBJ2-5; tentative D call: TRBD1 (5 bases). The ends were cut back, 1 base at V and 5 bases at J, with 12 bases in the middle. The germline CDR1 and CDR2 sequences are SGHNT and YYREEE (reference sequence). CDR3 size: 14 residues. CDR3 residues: CASSLYGAGETQYF. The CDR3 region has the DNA TGTGCCAGCAGCTTGTATGGGGCCGGGGAGACCCAGTACTTC.

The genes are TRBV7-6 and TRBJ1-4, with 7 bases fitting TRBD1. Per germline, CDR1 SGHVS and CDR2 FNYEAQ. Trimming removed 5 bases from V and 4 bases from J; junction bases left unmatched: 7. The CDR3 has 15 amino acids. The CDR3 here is CASSPRQGNNEKLFF. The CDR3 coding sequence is TGTGCCAGCAGCCCAAGACAGGGAAATAATGAAAAACTGTTTTTT.

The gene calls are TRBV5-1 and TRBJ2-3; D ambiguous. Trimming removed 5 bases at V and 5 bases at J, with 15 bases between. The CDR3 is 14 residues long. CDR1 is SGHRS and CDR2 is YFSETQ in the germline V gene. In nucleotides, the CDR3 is TGCGCCAGCAGACGTGAGCCGCTCGAAGATACGCAGTATTTT. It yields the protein CASRREPLEDTQYF.

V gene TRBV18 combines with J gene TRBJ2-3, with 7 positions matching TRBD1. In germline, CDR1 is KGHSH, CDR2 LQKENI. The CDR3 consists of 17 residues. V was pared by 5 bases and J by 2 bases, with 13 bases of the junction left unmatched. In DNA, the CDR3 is TGTGCCAGCTCAGACCAACCCTGGGACAGCTCCACAGATACGCAGTATTTT. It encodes CASSDQPWDSSTDTQYF.

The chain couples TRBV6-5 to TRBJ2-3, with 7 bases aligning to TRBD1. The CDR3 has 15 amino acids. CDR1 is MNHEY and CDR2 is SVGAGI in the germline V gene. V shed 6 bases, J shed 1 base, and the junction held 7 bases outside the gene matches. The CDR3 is CASRIGGAGTDTQYF. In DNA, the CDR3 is TGTGCCAGCAGGATAGGGGGCGCTGGCACAGATACGCAGTATTTT.

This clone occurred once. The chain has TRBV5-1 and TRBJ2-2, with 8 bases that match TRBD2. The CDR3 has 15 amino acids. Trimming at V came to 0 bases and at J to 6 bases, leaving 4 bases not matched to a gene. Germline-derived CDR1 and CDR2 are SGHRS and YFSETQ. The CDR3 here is CASSLAGGKAGELFF. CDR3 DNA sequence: TGCGCCAGCAGCTTGGCGGGAGGGAAAGCCGGGGAGCTGTTTTTT.

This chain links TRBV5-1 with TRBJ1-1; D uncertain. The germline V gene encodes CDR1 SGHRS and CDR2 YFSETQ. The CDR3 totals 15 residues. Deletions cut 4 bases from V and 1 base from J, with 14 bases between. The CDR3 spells CASSLDPVKNTEAFF. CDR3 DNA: TGCGCCAGCAGCCTTGATCCGGTTAAGAACACTGAAGCTTTCTTT. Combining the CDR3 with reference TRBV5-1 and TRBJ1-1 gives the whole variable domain KAGVTQTPRYLIKTRGQQVTLSCSPISGHRSVSWYQQTPGQGLQFLFEYFSETQRNKGNFPGRFSGRQFSNSRSEMNVSTLELGDSALYLCASSLDPVKNTEAFFGQGTRLTVV.

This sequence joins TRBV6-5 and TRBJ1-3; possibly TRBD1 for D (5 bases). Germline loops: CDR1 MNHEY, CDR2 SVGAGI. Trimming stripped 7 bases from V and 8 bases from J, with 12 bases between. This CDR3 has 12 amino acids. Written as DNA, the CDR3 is TGTGCCAGCAAGGCCGACAGTCACACCATATATTTT. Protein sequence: CASKADSHTIYF.

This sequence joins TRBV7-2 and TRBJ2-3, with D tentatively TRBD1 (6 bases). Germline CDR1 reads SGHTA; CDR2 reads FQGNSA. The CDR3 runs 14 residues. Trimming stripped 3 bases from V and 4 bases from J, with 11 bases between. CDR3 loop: CASSLIQGSDTQYF. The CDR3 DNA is TGTGCCAGCAGCTTGATACAGGGCTCAGATACGCAGTATTTT.

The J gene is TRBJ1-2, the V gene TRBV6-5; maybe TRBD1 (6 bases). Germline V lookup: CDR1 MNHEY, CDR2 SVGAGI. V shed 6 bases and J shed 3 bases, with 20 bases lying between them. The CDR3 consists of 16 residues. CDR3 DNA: TGTGCCAGCAGCTACCGTTCGGTTGGGGGCGACTATGGCTACACCTTC. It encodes CASSYRSVGGDYGYTF.

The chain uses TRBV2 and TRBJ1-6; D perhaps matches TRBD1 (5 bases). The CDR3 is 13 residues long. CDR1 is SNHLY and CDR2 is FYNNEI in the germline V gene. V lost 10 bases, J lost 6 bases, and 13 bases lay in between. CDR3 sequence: CATKWGVNSPLHF. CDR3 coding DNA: TGTGCCACCAAATGGGGGGTTAATTCACCCCTCCACTTT.

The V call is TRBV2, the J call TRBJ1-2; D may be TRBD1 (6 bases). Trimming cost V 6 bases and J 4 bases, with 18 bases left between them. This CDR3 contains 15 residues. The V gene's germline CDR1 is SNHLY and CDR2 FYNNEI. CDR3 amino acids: CASSGGQGIIYGYTF. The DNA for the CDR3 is TGTGCCAGCAGCGGGGGGCAGGGAATCATCTATGGCTACACCTTC.

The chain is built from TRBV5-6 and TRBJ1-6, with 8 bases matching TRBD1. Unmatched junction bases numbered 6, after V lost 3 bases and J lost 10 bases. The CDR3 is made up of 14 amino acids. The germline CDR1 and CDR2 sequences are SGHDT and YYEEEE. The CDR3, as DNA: TGTGCCAGCAGCTCTTGGACAGGGCGGTCACCCCTCCACTTT. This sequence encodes CASSSWTGRSPLHF.

Here the CDR3 DNA reads TGTGCCAGCAGTCGCGGGAATTACAATGAGCAGTTCTTC. It encodes CASSRGNYNEQFF. The genes are TRBV6-5 and TRBJ2-1, with D possibly being TRBD2 (6 bases). Per the germline V gene, CDR1 is MNHEY and CDR2 is SVGAGI. This CDR3 is built from 13 residues. V gave up 5 bases and J gave up 4 bases, with 9 bases separating them.

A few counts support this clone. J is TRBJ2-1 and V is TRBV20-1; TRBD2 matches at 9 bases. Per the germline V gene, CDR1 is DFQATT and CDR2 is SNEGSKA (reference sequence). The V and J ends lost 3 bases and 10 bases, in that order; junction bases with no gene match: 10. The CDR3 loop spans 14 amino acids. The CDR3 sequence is CSASQGGRAEEQFF. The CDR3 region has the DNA TGCAGTGCTAGTCAAGGCGGGAGGGCCGAGGAGCAGTTCTTC.

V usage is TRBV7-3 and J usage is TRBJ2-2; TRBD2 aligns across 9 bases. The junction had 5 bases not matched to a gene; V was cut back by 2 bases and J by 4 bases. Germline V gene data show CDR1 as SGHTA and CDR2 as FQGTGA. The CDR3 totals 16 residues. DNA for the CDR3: TGTGCCAGCAGCTTAGTAGCGGGAGCTGGCACCGGGGAGCTGTTTTTT. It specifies CASSLVAGAGTGELFF.

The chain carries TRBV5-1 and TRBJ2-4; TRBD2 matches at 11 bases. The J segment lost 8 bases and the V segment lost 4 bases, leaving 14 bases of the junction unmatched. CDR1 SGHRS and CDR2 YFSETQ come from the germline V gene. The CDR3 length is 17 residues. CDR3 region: CASSPNSGRGLGDIQYF. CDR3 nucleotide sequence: TGCGCCAGCAGCCCCAATAGCGGGAGGGGTCTCGGTGACATTCAGTACTTC.

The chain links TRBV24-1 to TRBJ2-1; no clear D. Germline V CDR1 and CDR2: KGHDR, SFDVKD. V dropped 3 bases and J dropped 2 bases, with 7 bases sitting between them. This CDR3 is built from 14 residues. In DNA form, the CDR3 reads TGTGCCACCAGTGATAGCCTAACCTACAATGAGCAGTTCTTC. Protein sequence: CATSDSLTYNEQFF.

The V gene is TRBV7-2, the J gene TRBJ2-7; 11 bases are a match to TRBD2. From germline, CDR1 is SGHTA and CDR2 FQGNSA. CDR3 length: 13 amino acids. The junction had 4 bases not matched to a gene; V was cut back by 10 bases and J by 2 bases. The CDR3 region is CATGTSGAYEQYF. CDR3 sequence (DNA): TGTGCCACCGGGACTAGCGGAGCCTACGAGCAGTACTTC.

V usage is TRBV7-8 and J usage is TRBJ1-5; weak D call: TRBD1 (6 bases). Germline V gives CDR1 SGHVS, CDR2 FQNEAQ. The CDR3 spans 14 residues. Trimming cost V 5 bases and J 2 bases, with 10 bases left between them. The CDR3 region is CASSLAGGNQPQHF. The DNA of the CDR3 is TGTGCCAGCAGCCTGGCAGGGGGCAATCAGCCCCAGCATTTT. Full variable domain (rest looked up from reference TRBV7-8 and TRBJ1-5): GAGVSQSPRYKVAKRGQDVALRCDPISGHVSLFWYQQALGQGPEFLTYFQNEAQLDKSGLPSDRFFAERPEGSVSTLKIQRTQQEDSAVYLCASSLAGGNQPQHFGDGTRLSIL.

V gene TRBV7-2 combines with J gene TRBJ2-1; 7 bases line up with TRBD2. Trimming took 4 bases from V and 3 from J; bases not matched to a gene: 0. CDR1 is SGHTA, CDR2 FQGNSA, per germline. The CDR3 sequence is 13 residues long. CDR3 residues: CASSWTSYNEQFF. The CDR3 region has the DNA TGTGCCAGCAGCTGGACTAGCTACAATGAGCAGTTCTTC. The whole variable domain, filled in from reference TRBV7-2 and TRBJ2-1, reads GAGVSQSPSNKVTEKGKDVELRCDPISGHTALYWYRQSLGQGLEFLIYFQGNSAPDKSGLPSDRFSAERTGGSVSTLTIQRTQQEDSAVYLCASSWTSYNEQFFGPGTRLTVL.

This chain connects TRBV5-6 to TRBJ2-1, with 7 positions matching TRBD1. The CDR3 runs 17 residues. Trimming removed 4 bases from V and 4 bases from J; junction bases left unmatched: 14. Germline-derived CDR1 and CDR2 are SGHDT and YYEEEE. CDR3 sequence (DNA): TGTGCCAGCAGCCCTACGCCGACAGGGCCTTCTTACAATGAGCAGTTCTTC. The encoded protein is CASSPTPTGPSYNEQFF.

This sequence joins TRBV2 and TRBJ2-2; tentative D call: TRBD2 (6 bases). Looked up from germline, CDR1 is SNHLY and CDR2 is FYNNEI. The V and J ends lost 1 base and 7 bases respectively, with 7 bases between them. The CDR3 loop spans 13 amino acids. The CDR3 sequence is CASSEVGGGELFF. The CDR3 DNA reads TGTGCCAGCAGTGAAGTGGGAGGCGGGGAGCTGTTTTTT. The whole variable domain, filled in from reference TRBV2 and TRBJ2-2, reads EPEVTQTPSHQVTQMGQEVILRCVPISNHLYFYWYRQILGQKVEFLVSFYNNEISEKSEIFDDQFSVERPDGSNFTLKIRSTKLEDSAMYFCASSEVGGGELFFGEGSRLTVL.

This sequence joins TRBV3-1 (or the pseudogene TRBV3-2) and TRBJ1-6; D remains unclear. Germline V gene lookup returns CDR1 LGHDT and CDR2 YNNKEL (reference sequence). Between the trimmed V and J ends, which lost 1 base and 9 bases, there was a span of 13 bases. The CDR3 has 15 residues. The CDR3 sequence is CASSQVGVLGSPLHF. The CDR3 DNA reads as TGTGCCAGCAGCCAAGTCGGGGTTTTAGGTTCACCCCTCCACTTT.

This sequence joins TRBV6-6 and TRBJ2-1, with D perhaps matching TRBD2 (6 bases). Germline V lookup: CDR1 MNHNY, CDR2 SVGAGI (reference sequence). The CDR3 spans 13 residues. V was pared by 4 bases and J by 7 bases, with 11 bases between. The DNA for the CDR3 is TGTGCCAGCAGTTCCCGGGGGTTGAATGAGCAGTTCTTC. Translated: CASSSRGLNEQFF.

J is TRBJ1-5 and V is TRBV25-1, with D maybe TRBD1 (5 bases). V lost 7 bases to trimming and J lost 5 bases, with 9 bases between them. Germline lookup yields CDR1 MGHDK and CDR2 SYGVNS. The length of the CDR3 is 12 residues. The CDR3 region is CASNWGDQPQHF. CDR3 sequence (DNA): TGTGCCAGCAACTGGGGCGATCAGCCCCAGCATTTT.

CDR3 coding DNA: TGTGCCAGCAGCTTACTCGGGAGAGGGAGCACAGATACGCAGTATTTT. This gives the protein CASSLLGRGSTDTQYF. The chain carries TRBV7-9 and TRBJ2-3, with D possibly TRBD2 on 6 matching bases. CDR3 length: 16 residues. Germline CDR1 and CDR2: SEHNR and FQNEAQ (reference sequence). V was cut by 2 bases and J by 0 bases, with 12 bases left in between.

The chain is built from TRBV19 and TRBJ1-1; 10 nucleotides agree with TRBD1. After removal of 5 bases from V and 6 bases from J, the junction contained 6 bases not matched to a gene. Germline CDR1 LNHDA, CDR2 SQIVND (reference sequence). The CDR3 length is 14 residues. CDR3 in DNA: TGTGCCAGTAGTCTGACAGGGGGCTTGGCTGAAGCTTTCTTT. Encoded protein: CASSLTGGLAEAFF.

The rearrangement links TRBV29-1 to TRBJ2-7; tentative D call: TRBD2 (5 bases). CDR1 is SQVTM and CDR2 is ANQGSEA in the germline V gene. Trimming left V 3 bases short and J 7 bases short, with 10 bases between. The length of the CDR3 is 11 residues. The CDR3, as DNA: TGCAGCGTTGATCGGGGTTCGGAGCAGTACTTC. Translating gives CSVDRGSEQYF.

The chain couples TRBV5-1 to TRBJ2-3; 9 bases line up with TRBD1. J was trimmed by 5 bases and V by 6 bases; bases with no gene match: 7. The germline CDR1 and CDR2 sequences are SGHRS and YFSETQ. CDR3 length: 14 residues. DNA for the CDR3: TGCGCCAGCACCCCCGGGACAGGGATAGATACGCAGTATTTT. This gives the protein CASTPGTGIDTQYF.